This T cell receptor (beta chain) stems from a study of blood T cell repertoires in COVID-19. Repertoires were generated with immunoSEQ multiplex PCR, while TCRdb's copy carries only in-frame clones and drops some. The sample includes about 240,000 clones, about 81% seen only once; the top ten take 7.5% to 9.5%. CDR3 size: 15 residues. From germline, CDR1 is PRHDT and CDR2 FYEKMQ (reference sequence). With 0 bases clipped from V and 4 bases from J, the junction kept 2 bases outside the gene matches. The specimen sequenced was peripheral blood. This TCR derives from a woman older than 75 with COVID-19, enrolled during active disease. V is TRBV13 and J is TRBJ1-1; 10 nucleotides align to TRBD1. CDR3 loop: CASSLGGQGRTEAFF. The CDR3 nucleotides read TGTGCCAGCAGCTTAGGGGGACAGGGGCGCACTGAAGCTTTCTTT.